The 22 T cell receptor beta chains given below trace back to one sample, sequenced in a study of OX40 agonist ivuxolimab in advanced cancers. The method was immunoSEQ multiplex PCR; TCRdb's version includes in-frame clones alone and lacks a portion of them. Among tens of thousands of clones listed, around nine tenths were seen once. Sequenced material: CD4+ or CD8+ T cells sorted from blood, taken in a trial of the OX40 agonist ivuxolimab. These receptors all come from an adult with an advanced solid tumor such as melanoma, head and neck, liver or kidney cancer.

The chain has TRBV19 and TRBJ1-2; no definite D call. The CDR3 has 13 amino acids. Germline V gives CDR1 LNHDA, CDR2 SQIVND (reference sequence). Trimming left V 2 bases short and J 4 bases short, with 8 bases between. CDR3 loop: CASSILGSYGYTF. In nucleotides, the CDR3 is TGTGCCAGTAGTATATTGGGCAGCTATGGCTACACCTTC.

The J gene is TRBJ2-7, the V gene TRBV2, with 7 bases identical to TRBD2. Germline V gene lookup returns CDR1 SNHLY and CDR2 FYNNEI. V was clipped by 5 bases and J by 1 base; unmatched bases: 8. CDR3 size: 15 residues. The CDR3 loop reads CASSSLGRGSYEQYF. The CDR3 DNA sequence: TGTGCCAGCAGTTCCCTCGGGCGGGGGTCCTACGAGCAGTACTTC.

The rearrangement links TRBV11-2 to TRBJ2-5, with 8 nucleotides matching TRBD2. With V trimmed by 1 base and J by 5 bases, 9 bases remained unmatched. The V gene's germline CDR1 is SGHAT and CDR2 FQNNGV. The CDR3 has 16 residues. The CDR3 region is CASSLAAGGPSETQYF. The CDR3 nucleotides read TGTGCCAGCAGCTTAGCTGCGGGGGGTCCCTCCGAGACCCAGTACTTC. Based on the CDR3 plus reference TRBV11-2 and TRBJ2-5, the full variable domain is EAGVAQSPRYKIIEKRQSVAFWCNPISGHATLYWYQQILGQGPKLLIQFQNNGVVDDSQLPKDRFSAERLKGVDSTLKIQPAKLEDSAVYLCASSLAAGGPSETQYFGPGTRLLVL.

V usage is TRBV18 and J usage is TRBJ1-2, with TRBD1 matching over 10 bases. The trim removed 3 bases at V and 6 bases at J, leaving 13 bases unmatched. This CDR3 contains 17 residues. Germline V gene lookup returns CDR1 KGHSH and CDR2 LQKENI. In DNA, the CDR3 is TGTGCCAGCTCACCCTATGTCCCGGGACAGGGGTCGAATGGCTACACCTTC. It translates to CASSPYVPGQGSNGYTF.

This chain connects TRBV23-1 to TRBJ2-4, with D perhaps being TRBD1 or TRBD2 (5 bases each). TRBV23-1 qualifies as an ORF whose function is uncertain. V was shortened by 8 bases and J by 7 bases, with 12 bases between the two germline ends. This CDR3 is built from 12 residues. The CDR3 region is CASGGTVNIQYF. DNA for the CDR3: TGCGCCAGCGGTGGGACGGTTAACATTCAGTACTTC.

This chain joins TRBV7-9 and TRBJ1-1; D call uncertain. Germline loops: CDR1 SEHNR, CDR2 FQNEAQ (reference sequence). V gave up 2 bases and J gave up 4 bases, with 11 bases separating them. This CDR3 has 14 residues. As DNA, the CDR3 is TGTGCCAGCAGCTTACTGCGGGCCCTCACTGAAGCTTTCTTT. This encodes CASSLLRALTEAFF.

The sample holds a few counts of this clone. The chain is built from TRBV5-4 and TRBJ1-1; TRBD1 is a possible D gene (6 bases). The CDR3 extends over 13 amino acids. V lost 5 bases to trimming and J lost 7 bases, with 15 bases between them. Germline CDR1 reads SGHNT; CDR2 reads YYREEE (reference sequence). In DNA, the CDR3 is TGTGCCAGCAGTGTCCAGGGGAGGGGTGAAGCTTTCTTT. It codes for CASSVQGRGEAFF.

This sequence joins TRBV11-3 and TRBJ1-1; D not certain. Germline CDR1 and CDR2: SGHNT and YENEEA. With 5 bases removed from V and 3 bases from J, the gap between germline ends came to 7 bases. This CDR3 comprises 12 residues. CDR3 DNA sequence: TGTGCCAGCAGCCCGGTGTACACTGAAGCTTTCTTT. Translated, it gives CASSPVYTEAFF. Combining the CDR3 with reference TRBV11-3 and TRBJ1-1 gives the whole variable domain EAGVVQSPRYKIIEKKQPVAFWCNPISGHNTLYWYLQNLGQGPELLIRYENEEAVDDSQLPKDRFSAERLKGVDSTLKIQPAELGDSAVYLCASSPVYTEAFFGQGTRLTVV.

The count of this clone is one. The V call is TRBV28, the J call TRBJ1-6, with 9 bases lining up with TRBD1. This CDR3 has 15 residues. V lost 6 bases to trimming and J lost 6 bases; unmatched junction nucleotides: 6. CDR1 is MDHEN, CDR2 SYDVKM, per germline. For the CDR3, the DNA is TGTGCCAGCAGCCCCCGGGACAGGGTTAATTCACCCCTCCACTTT. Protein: CASSPRDRVNSPLHF.

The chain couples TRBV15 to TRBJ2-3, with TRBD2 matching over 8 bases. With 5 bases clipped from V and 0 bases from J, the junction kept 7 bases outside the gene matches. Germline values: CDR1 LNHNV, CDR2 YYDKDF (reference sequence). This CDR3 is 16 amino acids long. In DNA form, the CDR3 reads TGTGCCACCAGCGGAGCGGGGGAACCTAGCACAGATACGCAGTATTTT. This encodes CATSGAGEPSTDTQYF.

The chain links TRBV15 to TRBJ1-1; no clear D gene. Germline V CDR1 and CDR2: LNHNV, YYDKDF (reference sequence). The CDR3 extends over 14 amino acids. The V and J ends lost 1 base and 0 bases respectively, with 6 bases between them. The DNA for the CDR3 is TGTGCCACCAGCAGAGTCGAGATGAACACTGAAGCTTTCTTT. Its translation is CATSRVEMNTEAFF.

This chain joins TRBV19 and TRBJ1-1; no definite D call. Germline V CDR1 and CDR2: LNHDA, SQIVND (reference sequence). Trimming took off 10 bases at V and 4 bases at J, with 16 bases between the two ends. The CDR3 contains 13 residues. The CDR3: CATSARAGTEAFF. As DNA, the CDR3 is TGTGCCACTTCGGCAAGGGCCGGCACTGAAGCTTTCTTT. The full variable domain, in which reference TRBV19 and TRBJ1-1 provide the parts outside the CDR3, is DGGITQSPKYLFRKEGQNVTLSCEQNLNHDAMYWYRQDPGQGLRLIYYSQIVNDFQKGDIAEGYSVSREKKESFPLTVTSAQKNPTAFYLCATSARAGTEAFFGQGTRLTVV.

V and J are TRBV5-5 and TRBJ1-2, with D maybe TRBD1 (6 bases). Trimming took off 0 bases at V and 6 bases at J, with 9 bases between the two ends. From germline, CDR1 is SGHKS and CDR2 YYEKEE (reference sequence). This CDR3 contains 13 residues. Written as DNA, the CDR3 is TGTGCCAGCAGCTTGGAGGGGGAGAATGGCTACACCTTC. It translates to CASSLEGENGYTF.

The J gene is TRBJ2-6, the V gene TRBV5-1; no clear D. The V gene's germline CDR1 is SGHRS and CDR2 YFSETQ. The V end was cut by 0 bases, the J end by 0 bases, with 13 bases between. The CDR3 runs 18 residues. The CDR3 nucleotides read TGCGCCAGCAGCTTGGCGGGCAGGTTACTCTCTGGGGCCAACGTCCTGACTTTC. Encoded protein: CASSLAGRLLSGANVLTF.

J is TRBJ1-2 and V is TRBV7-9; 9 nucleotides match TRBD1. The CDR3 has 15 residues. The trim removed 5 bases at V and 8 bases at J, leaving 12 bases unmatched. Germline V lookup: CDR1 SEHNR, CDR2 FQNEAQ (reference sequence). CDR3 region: CASSAGQGVLGGYTF. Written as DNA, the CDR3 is TGTGCCAGCAGCGCGGGACAGGGCGTTCTAGGGGGCTACACCTTC.

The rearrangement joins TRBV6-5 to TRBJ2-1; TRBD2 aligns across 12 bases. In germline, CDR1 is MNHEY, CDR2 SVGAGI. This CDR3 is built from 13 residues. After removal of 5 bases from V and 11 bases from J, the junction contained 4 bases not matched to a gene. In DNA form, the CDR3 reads TGTGCCAGCAGTCTGACTAGCGGGAGTCAGCAGTTCTTC. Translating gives CASSLTSGSQQFF.

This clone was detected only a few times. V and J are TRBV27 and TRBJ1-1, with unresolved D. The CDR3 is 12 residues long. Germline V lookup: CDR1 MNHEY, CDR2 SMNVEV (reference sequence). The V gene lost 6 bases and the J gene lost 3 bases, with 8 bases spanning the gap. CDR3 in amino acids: CASRSTYTEAFF. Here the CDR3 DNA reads TGTGCCAGCAGATCAACCTACACTGAAGCTTTCTTT.

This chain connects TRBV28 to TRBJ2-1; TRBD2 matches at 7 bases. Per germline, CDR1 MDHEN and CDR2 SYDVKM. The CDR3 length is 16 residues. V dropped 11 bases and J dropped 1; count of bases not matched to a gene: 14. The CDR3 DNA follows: TGTGCCCACGGGGGGTATGGCGGCACTTCCTACAATGAGCAGTTCTTC. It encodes CAHGGYGGTSYNEQFF.

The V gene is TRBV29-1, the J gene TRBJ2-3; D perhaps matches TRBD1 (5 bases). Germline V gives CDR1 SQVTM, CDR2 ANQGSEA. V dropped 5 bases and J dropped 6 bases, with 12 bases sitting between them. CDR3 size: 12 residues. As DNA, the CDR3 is TGCAGCGTTACGGACATTTCGGATACGCAGTATTTT. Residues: CSVTDISDTQYF.

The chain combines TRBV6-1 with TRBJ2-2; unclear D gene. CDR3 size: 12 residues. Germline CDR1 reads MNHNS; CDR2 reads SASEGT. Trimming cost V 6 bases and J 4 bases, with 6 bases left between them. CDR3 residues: CASRHPTGELFF. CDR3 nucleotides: TGTGCCAGCAGACATCCCACCGGGGAGCTGTTTTTT.

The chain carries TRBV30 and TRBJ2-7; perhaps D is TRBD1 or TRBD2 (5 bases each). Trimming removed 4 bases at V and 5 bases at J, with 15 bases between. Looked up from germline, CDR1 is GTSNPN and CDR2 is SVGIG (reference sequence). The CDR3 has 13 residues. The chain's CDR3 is CAWTRGLGNEQYF. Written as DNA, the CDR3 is TGTGCCTGGACCCGGGGCCTCGGGAACGAGCAGTACTTC.

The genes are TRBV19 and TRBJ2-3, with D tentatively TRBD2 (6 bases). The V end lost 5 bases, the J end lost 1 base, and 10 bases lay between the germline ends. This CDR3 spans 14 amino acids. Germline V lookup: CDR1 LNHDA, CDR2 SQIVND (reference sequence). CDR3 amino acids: CASSLLAGTDTQYF. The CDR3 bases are TGTGCCAGTAGTTTACTAGCCGGCACAGATACGCAGTATTTT.